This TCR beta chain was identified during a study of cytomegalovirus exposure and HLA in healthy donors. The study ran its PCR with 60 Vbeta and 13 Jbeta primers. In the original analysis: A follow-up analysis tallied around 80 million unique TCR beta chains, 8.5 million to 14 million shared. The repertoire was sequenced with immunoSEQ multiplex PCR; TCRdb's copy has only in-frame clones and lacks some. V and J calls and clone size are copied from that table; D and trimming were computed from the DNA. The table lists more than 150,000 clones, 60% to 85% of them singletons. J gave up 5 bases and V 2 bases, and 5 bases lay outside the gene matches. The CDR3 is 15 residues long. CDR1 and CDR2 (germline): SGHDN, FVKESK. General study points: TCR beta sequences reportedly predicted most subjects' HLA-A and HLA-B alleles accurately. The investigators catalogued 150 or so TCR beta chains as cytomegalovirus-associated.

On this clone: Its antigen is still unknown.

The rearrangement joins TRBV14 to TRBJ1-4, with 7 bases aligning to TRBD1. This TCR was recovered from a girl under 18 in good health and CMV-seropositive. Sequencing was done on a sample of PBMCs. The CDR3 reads CASSQSHRGNEKLFF. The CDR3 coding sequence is TGTGCCAGCAGCCAATCTCACAGGGGCAATGAAAAACTGTTTTTT. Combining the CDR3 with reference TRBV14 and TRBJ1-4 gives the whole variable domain EAGVTQFPSHSVIEKGQTVTLRCDPISGHDNLYWYRRVMGKEIKFLLHFVKESKQDESGMPNNRFLAERTGGTYSTLKVQPAELEDSGVYFCASSQSHRGNEKLFFGSGTQLSVL.